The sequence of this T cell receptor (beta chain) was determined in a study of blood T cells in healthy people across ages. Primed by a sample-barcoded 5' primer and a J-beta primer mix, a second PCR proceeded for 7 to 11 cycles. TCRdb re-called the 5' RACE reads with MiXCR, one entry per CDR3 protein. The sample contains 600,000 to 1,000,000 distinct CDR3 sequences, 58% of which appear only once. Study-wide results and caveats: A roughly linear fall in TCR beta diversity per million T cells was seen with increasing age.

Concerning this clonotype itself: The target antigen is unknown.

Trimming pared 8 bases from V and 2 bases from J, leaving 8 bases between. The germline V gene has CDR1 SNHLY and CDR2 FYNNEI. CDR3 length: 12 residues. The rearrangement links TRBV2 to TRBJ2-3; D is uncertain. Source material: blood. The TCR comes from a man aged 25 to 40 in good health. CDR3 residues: CASDGNTDTQYF. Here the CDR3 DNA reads TGTGCCAGCGACGGAAACACAGATACGCAGTATTTT.